The text below deals with one T cell receptor (beta chain). This sample is drawn from a study of CD8 T cells in Susac syndrome. Included as multiple sclerosis controls were treatment-naive patients who had stable or active relapsing-remitting disease. The authors negatively isolated CD8+ and CD4+ T cells and FACS-enriched TEMRA cells. Random hexamers were used to reverse transcribe the RNA input (roughly 0.5 to 1 ug). TCRdb called the immunoSEQ multiplex PCR reads again in MiXCR, with one record for every CDR3 protein. The sample contains approximately 150,000 distinct CDR3 sequences, 85% to 95% of which appear only once. Deletions cut 2 bases from V and 0 bases from J, with 10 bases between. The CDR3 spans 15 residues. Germline loops: CDR1 SNHLY, CDR2 FYNNEI.

The sequencing input was CD4+ T cells from PBMCs. V usage is TRBV2 and J usage is TRBJ2-5, with D possibly matching TRBD1 (5 bases). The clonotype comes from a human donor with multiple sclerosis. The CDR3 coding sequence is TGTGCCAGCAGTGAACAGGCAGGGCACCAAGAGACCCAGTACTTC. Its protein is CASSEQAGHQETQYF.